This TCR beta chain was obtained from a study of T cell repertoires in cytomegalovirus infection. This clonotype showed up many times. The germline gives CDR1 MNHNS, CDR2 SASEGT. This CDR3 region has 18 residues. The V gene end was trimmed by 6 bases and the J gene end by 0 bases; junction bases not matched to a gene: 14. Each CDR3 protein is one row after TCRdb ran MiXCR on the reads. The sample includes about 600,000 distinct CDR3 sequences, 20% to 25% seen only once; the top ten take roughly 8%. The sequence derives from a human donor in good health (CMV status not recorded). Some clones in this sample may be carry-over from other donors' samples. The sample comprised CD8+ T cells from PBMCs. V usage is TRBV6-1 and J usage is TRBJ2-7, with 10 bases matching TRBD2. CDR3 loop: CASSNGLAGEHSSYEQYF. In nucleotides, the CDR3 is TGTGCCAGCAGCAACGGGCTAGCGGGGGAGCATTCCTCCTACGAGCAGTACTTC.